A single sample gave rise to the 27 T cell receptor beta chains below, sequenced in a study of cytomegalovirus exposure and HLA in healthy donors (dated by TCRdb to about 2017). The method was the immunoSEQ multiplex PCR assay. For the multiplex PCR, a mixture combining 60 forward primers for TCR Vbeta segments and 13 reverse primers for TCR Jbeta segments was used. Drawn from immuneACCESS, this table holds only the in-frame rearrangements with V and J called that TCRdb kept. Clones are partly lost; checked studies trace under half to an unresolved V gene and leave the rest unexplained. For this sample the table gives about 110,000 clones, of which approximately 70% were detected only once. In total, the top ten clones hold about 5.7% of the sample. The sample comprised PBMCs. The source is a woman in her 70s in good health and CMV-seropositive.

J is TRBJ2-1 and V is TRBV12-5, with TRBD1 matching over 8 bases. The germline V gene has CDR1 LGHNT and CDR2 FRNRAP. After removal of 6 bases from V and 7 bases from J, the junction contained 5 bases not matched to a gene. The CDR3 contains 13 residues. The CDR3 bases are TGTGCTAGTGGCCGGGACAGGATGAATGAGCAGTTCTTC. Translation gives CASGRDRMNEQFF. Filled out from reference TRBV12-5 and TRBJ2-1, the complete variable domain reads DARVTQTPRHKVTEMGQEVTMRCQPILGHNTVFWYRQTMMQGLELLAYFRNRAPLDDSGMPKDRFSAEMPDATLATLKIQPSEPRDSAVYFCASGRDRMNEQFFGPGTRLTVL.

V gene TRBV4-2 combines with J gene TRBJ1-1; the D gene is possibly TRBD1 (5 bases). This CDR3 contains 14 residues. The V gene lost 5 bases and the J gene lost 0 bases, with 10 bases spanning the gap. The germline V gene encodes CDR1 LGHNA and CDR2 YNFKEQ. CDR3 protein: CASSFLGVNTEAFF. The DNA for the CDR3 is TGTGCCAGCAGCTTCTTAGGGGTGAACACTGAAGCTTTCTTT.

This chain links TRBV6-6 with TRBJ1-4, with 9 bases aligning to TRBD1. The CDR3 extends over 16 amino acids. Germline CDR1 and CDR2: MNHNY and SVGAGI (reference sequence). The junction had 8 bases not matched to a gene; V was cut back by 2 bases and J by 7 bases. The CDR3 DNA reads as TGTGCCAGCAGTTACAGTACAGGGGGCGTTCGTGAAAAACTGTTTTTT. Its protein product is CASSYSTGGVREKLFF.

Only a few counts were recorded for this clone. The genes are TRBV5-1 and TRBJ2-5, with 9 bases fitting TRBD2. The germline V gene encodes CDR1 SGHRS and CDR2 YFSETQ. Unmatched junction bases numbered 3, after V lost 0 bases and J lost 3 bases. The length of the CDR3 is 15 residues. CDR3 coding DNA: TGCGCCAGCAGCTTGGGTAGCGGGGGTGAAGAGACCCAGTACTTC. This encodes CASSLGSGGEETQYF.

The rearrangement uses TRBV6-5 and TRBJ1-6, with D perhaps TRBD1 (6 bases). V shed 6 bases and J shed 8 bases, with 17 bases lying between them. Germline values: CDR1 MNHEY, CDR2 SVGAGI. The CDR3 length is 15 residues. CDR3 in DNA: TGTGCCAGCAGCGAACGGGGGGCGTGGGATTCACCCCTCCACTTT. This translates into CASSERGAWDSPLHF.

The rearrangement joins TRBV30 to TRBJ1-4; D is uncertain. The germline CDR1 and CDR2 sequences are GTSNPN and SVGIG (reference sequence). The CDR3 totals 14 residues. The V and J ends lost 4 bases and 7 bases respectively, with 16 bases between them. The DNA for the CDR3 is TGTGCCTGGAATCTCGGGGTGGTCGCTGAAAAACTGTTTTTT. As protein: CAWNLGVVAEKLFF.

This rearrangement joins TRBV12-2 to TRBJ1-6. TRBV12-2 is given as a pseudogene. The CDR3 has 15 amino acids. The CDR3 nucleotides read TGTGCAAGTCGCTTAGGGGCGGGAAATAATTCACCCCTCCACTTT. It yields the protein CASRLGAGNNSPLHF.

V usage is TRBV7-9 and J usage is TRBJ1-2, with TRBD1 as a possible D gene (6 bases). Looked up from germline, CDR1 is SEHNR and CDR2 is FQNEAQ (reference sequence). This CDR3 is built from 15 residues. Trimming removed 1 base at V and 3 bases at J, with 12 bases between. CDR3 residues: CASSLEGQGYYGYTF. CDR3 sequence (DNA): TGTGCCAGCAGCTTAGAAGGGCAGGGGTACTATGGCTACACCTTC.

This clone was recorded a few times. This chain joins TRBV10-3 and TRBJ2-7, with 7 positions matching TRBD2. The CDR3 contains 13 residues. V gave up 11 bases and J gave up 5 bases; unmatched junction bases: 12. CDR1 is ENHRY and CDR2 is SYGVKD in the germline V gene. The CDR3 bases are TGTGCCGCCGCTACGGGGACTACCAACGAGCAGTACTTC. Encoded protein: CAAATGTTNEQYF.

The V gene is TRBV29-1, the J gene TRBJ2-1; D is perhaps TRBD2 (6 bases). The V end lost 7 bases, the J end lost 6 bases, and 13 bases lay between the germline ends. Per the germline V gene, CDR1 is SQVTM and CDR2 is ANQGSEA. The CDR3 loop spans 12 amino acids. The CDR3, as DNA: TGCAGCGCTGCGGGACTCAGCAATGAGCAGTTCTTC. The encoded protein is CSAAGLSNEQFF.

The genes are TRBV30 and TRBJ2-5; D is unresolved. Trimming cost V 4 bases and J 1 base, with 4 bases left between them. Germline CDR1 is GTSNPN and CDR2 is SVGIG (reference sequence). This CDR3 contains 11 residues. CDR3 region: CAWTSQETQYF. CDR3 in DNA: TGTGCCTGGACTTCCCAAGAGACCCAGTACTTC.

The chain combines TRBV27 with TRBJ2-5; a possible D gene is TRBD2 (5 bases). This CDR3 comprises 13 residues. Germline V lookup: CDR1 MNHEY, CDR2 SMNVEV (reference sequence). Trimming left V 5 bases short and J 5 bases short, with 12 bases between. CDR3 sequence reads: CASSRGNWETQYF. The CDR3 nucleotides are TGTGCCAGCAGTCGAGGGAATTGGGAGACCCAGTACTTC.

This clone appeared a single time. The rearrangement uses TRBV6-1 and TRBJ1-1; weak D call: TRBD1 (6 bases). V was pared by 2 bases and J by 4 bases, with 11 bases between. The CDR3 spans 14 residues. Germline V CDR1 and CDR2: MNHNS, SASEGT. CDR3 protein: CASSESGRGTEAFF. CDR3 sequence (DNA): TGTGCCAGCAGTGAAAGTGGCAGGGGCACTGAAGCTTTCTTT.

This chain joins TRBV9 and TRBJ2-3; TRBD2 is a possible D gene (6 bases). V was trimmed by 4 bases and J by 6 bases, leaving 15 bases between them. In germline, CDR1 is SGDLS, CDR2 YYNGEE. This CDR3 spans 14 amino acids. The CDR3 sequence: CASSPTTSSDTQYF. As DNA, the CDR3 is TGTGCCAGCAGCCCGACGACTAGTTCGGATACGCAGTATTTT. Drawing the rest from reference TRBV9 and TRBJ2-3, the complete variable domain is DSGVTQTPKHLITATGQRVTLRCSPRSGDLSVYWYQQSLDQGLQFLIQYYNGEERAKGNILERFSAQQFPDLHSELNLSSLELGDSALYFCASSPTTSSDTQYFGPGTRLTVL.

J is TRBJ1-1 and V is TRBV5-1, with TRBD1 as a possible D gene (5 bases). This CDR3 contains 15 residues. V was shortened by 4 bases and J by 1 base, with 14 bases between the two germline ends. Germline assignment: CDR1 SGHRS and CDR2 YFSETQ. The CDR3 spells CASSGSRAENTEAFF. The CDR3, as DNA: TGCGCCAGCAGCGGGTCCAGGGCGGAGAACACTGAAGCTTTCTTT.

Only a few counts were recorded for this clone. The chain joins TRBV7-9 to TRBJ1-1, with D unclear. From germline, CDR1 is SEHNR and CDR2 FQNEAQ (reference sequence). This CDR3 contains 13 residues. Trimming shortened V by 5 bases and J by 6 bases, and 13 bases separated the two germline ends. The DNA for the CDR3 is TGTGCCAGCAGCCCACGCAGTGAAGCTGAAGCTTTCTTT. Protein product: CASSPRSEAEAFF.

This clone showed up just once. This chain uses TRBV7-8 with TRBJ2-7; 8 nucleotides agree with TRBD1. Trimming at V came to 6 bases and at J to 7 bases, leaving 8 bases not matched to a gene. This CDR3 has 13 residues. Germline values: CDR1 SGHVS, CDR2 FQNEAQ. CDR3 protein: CASSSPTGEEQYF. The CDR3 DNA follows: TGTGCCAGCAGTTCGCCGACAGGGGAGGAGCAGTACTTC.

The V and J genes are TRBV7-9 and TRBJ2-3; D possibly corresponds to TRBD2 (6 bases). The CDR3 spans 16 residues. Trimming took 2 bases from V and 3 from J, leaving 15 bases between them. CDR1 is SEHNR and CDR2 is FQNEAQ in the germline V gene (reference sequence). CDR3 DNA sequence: TGTGCCAGCAGCTTAACACAGAGAGCGGGTACAGATACGCAGTATTTT. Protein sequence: CASSLTQRAGTDTQYF. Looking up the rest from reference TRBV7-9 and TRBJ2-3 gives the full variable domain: DTGVSQNPRHKITKRGQNVTFRCDPISEHNRLYWYRQTLGQGPEFLTYFQNEAQLEKSRLLSDRFSAERPKGSFSTLEIQRTEQGDSAMYLCASSLTQRAGTDTQYFGPGTRLTVL.

The CDR3 region has the DNA TGTGCCAGCAGCTTACTGGACAGGGGGTACCAAGAGACCCAGTACTTC. It codes for CASSLLDRGYQETQYF. The V and J genes are TRBV7-7 and TRBJ2-5; the match to TRBD1 covers 10 bases. This CDR3 is built from 16 residues. The germline gives CDR1 SSHAT, CDR2 FNYEAQ (reference sequence). Trimming at V came to 2 bases and at J to 0 bases, leaving 3 bases not matched to a gene.

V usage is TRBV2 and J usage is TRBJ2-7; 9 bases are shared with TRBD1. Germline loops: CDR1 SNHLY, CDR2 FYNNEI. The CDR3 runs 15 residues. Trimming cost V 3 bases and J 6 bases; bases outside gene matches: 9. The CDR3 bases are TGTGCCAGCAGTGATTCCGGGACAGGGATTTTCGAGCAGTACTTC. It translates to CASSDSGTGIFEQYF.

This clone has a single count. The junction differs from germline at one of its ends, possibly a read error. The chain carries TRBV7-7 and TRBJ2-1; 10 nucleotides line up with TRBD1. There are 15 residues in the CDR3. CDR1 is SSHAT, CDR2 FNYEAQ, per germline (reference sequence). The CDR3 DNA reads TGTGCTAGCAGCAAAGGTGGGACAGGGGTCCGTGAGCAGTTCTTC. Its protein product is CASSKGGTGVREQFF. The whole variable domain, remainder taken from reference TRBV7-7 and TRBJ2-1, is GAGVSQSPRYKVTKRGQDVTLRCDPISSHATLYWYQQALGQGPEFLTYFNYEAQPDKSGLPSDRFSAERPEGSISTLTIQRTEQRDSAMYRCASSKGGTGVREQFFGPGTRLTVL.

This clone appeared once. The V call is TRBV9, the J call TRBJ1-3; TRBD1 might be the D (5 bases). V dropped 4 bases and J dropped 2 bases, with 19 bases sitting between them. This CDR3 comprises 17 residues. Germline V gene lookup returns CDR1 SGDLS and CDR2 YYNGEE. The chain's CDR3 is CASSSGTGTLTGNTIYF. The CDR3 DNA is TGTGCCAGCAGCTCCGGGACGGGGACTCTTACTGGAAACACCATATATTTT.

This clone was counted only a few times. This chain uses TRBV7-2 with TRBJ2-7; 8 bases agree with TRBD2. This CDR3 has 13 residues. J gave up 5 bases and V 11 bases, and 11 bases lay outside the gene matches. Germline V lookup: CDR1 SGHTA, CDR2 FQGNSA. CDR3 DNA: TGTGCCTCCAGGGGTAGCGGGGTTAACGAGCAGTACTTC. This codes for CASRGSGVNEQYF.

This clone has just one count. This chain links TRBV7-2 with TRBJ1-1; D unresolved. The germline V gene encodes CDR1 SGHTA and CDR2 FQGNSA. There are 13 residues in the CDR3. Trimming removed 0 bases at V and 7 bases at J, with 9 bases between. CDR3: CASSLALGFEAFF. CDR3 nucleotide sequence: TGTGCCAGCAGCTTAGCTCTAGGATTTGAAGCTTTCTTT.

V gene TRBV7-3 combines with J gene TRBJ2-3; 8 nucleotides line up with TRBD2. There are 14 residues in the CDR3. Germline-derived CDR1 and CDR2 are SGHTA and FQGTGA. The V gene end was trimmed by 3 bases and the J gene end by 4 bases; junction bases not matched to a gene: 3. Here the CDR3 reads CASSFGGAADTQYF. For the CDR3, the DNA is TGTGCCAGCAGCTTCGGGGGGGCCGCAGATACGCAGTATTTT.

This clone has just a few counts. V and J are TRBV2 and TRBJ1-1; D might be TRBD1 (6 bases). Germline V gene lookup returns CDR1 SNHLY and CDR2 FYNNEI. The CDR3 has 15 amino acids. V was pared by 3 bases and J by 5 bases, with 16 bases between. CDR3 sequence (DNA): TGTGCCAGCAGTGAGGAGGGGGGGCTGTGGACTGAAGCTTTCTTT. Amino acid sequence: CASSEEGGLWTEAFF.

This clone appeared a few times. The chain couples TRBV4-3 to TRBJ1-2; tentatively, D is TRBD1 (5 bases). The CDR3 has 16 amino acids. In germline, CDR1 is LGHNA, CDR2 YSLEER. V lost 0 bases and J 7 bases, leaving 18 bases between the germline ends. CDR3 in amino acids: CASSQDRAGGYAGYTF. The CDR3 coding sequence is TGCGCCAGCAGCCAAGATAGAGCGGGGGGTTATGCTGGCTACACCTTC.